This TCR beta chain was sequenced for a study of cytomegalovirus exposure and HLA in healthy donors. This CDR3 has 13 amino acids. V was clipped by 4 bases and J by 3 bases, with 9 bases between them. CDR1 SGHVS and CDR2 FQNEAQ come from the germline V gene. A multiplex PCR was run with 60 Vbeta primers and 13 Jbeta primers. Using immunoSEQ multiplex PCR, the repertoire was profiled, and TCRdb retains in-frame clones only, with some absent. The sample lists roughly 160,000 clones, around three quarters occurring once. This receptor was taken from a young man in good health and CMV-seropositive. Sequencing input: PBMCs. The gene calls are TRBV7-8 and TRBJ1-2; no definite D call. CDR3 residues: CASSSLLHYGYTF. The CDR3 DNA is TGTGCCAGCAGCTCGCTATTGCACTATGGCTACACCTTC. The variable domain in full, with the rest retrieved from reference TRBV7-8 and TRBJ1-2, is GAGVSQSPRYKVAKRGQDVALRCDPISGHVSLFWYQQALGQGPEFLTYFQNEAQLDKSGLPSDRFFAERPEGSVSTLKIQRTQQEDSAVYLCASSSLLHYGYTFGSGTRLTVV.